A single T cell receptor beta chain is shown here with its context. The data originate from a study of blood T cell repertoires in COVID-19. Germline values: CDR1 SGHTA, CDR2 FQGNSA. Trimming at V came to 2 bases and at J to 13 bases, leaving 5 bases not matched to a gene. The CDR3 is made up of 13 amino acids. Produced via immunoSEQ multiplex PCR; TCRdb's table is partial and in-frame only. The data hold a few hundred thousand clones, with roughly 87% observed a single time. Material: PBMCs or T cells enriched from blood (not recorded which). The chain carries TRBV7-2 and TRBJ2-5; the match to TRBD2 covers 12 bases. This receptor was identified in a woman aged 25 to 39 who had recovered from COVID-19. The CDR3 nucleotides read TGTGCCAGCAGCTTAACGACTAGCGGGGGCCTGTACTTC. Its translation is CASSLTTSGGLYF.